This record looks at one T cell receptor (beta chain) sequence and its context. Generated by immunoSEQ multiplex PCR, the TCRdb table keeps only in-frame clones and is missing some. The sample yields approximately 40,000 clones, about 90% seen once. V gave up 6 bases and J gave up 1 base; unmatched junction bases: 8. The CDR3 sequence is 15 residues long. Germline lookup yields CDR1 WSHSY and CDR2 SAAADI. The data were taken from a study of blood T cell repertoires in COVID-19. About the study: Collection of acute and convalescent COVID-19 samples took place in the United States, Italy and Spain.

Material for sequencing was peripheral blood. The chain carries TRBV10-2 and TRBJ2-5; TRBD2 aligns across 7 bases. This clonotype was sampled from a woman older than 75 with acute or convalescent COVID-19. DNA for the CDR3: TGCGCCAGCAGCGCCTTGGGCGGGGGCCAAGAGACCCAGTACTTC. Translated, it gives CASSALGGGQETQYF.